This is a list of T cell receptor beta chains from one sample in a study of T-cell memory formation after mild COVID-19. TCRdb re-derived calls from the 5' RACE reads in MiXCR, one entry per CDR3 protein. The sample carries about 560,000 distinct CDR3 sequences, approximately 21% recorded once. The sequenced sample was PBMCs or a T cell subset sorted from them (not recorded which). Every receptor here comes from an adult woman who had mild COVID-19 (a few samples of this study predate the infection). Cell type and time point are not known. CDR3s leave out the opening cysteine and the closing phenylalanine or tryptophan. Not all rows give a size; the values are once, few, many and, for expanded clones, a class.

abundance,j_gene,v_gene,CDR3aa
few,TRBJ2-7,TRBV6-6,ASSPKEEVSSYEQY
.,TRBJ1-1,TRBV4-1,ASSQGWKNTEAF
.,TRBJ1-5,TRBV9,ASSVGQNNQPQH
many,TRBJ2-2,TRBV7-2,ASSLDPSTVGELF
.,TRBJ1-2,TRBV27,ASSPSRWGSSNYGYT
.,TRBJ2-6,TRBV2,ASSELGSGANVLT
few,TRBJ2-5,TRBV4-1,ASSQGLAGNGTQY
few,TRBJ2-7,TRBV18,ASSPEGPLGEQY
many,TRBJ2-1,TRBV5-1,ASSLSQGNVNEQF
few,TRBJ2-7,TRBV5-1,ASSLDSHEQY
few,TRBJ1-5,TRBV5-1,ASSPEGAVNQPQH
.,TRBJ2-1,TRBV5-1,ASSLTTRDRGSHEQF
.,TRBJ2-3,TRBV5-8,ASSLGAASTDTQY
.,TRBJ2-2,TRBV18,ASSPPGSTASNTGELF
.,TRBJ2-3,TRBV6-5,ASSYRWKNTDTQY
.,TRBJ1-4,TRBV6-1,ASSEFDGEKLF
.,TRBJ2-1,TRBV7-2,ASSSENLVPGEEQF
few,TRBJ2-7,TRBV27,ASSLRVPGSLSYEQY
few,TRBJ2-7,TRBV5-1,ASSTSGTNYEQY
few,TRBJ2-7,TRBV10-3,AISELGGFGSYEQY
few,TRBJ2-4,TRBV7-9,ASSLATGTKNIQY
.,TRBJ1-6,TRBV5-5,ASSLDRASSSPLH
few,TRBJ2-1,TRBV6-5,ASRGTSSSYNEQF
few,TRBJ2-7,TRBV7-9,ASSPGGGQSYEQY
.,TRBJ2-2,TRBV3-1,ASSPLDPGRELF
.,TRBJ2-2,TRBV7-3,ASSGGSGKVGELF
.,TRBJ2-1,TRBV11-2,ASSWDRDEQF
.,TRBJ2-1,TRBV11-2,ASSRGLPGPNNEQF
.,TRBJ2-5,TRBV29-1,SVVVGGGETQY
.,TRBJ2-3,TRBV4-2,ASRDEGLGTQY
.,TRBJ2-6,TRBV12-3/TRBV12-4,ASRGPLGANVLT
.,TRBJ1-1,TRBV12-3/TRBV12-4,ASSFNRMNTEAF
.,TRBJ2-7,TRBV5-6,ASSLAPSGSSYEQY
once,TRBJ2-7,TRBV28,ASTTGAPYEQY
few,TRBJ2-5,TRBV12-3/TRBV12-4,ASSFLQGEGETQY
few,TRBJ2-2,TRBV5-4,ASSFFRDAGELF
.,TRBJ1-1,TRBV7-9,ASSLEGRIGVTEAF
many,TRBJ2-1,TRBV7-6,ASSRHQGPTIDPEQF